This T cell receptor (beta chain) emerged from a study of blood T cell repertoires in COVID-19. Study-level background: Acute-phase and convalescent COVID-19 samples originated in the United States, Italy and Spain. Sources were T cells, B-cell-depleted T cells, or PBMCs; the material itself was cDNA or gDNA.

Germline trimming cut 3 bases from V and 3 bases from J; bases unmatched to any gene: 4. The CDR3 is made up of 15 amino acids. Germline V lookup: CDR1 MNHEY, CDR2 SMNVEV (reference sequence). This clone was found once. As handled by the study authors: Quantification of nucleated cells was approximated via reference gene primer amplification. Clones were read by immunoSEQ multiplex PCR, and TCRdb kept only the in-frame ones, dropping some. V and J calls and clone size are those listed in that table; D and trimming were worked out from the DNA. This table holds over 80,000 clones, over 90% found once. The source material was peripheral blood. The source is a man aged 55 to 70 with acute or convalescent COVID-19. V usage is TRBV27 and J usage is TRBJ2-7, with 11 bases matching TRBD2. The CDR3 sequence is CASSLGTSGSYEQYF. The CDR3 coding sequence is TGTGCCAGCAGTTTGGGGACTAGCGGAAGCTACGAGCAGTACTTC.